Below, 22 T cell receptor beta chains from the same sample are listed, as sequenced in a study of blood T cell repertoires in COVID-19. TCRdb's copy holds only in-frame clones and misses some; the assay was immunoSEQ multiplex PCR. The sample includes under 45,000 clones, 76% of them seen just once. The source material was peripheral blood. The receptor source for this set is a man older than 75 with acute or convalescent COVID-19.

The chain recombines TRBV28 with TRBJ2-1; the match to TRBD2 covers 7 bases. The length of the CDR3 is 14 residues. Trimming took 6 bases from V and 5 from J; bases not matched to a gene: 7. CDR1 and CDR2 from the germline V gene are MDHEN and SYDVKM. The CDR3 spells CASRWREGDNEQFF. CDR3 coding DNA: TGTGCCAGCAGATGGAGGGAGGGAGACAATGAGCAGTTCTTC.

This CDR3 is CASSEETPGEAFF. The CDR3 bases are TGCGCCAGCAGTGAGGAGACTCCTGGTGAAGCTTTCTTT. The chain couples TRBV10-2 to TRBJ1-1; unclear D gene. The CDR3 has 13 amino acids. In germline, CDR1 is WSHSY, CDR2 SAAADI. Trimming removed 2 bases at V and 7 bases at J, with 11 bases between.

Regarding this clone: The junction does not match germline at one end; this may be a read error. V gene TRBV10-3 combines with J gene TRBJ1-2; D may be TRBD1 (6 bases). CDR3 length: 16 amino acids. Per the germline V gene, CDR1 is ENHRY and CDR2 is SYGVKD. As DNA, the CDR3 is TGTGCCATCCGTGAGAACACAGGGAGTTATAACTATGGCTACACCTTC. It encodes CAIRENTGSYNYGYTF.

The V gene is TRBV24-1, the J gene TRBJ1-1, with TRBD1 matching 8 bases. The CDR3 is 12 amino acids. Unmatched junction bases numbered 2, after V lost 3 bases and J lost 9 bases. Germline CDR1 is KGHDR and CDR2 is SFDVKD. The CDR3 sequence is CATSDGTGQAFF. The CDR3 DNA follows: TGTGCCACCAGTGATGGGACAGGACAAGCTTTCTTT.

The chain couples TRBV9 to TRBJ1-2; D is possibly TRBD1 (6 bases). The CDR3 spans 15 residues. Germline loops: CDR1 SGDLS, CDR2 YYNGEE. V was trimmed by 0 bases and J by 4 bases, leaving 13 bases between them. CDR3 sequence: CASSVGGGGGYGYTF. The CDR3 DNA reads TGTGCCAGCAGCGTAGGCGGCGGGGGCGGCTATGGCTACACCTTC. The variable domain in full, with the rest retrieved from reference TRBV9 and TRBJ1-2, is DSGVTQTPKHLITATGQRVTLRCSPRSGDLSVYWYQQSLDQGLQFLIQYYNGEERAKGNILERFSAQQFPDLHSELNLSSLELGDSALYFCASSVGGGGGYGYTFGSGTRLTVV.

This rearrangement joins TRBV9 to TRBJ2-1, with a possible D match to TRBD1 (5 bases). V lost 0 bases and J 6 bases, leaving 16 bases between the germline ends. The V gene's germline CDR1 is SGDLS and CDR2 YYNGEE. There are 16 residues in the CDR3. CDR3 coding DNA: TGTGCCAGCAGCGTAGCGGCCGGCTTGGGGCTCAATGAGCAGTTCTTC. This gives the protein CASSVAAGLGLNEQFF.

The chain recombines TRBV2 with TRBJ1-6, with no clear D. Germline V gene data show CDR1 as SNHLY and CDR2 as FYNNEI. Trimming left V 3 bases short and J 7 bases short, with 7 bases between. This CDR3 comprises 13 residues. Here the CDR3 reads CASSEGPNSPLHF. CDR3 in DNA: TGTGCCAGCAGTGAGGGCCCGAATTCACCCCTCCACTTT.

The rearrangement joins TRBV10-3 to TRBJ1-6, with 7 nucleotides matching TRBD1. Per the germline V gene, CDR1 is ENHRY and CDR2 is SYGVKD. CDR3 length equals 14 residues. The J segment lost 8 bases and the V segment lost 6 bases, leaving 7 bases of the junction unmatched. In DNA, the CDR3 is TGTGCCATCAGGGGCGGGACAGACCATTCACCCCTCCACTTT. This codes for CAIRGGTDHSPLHF.

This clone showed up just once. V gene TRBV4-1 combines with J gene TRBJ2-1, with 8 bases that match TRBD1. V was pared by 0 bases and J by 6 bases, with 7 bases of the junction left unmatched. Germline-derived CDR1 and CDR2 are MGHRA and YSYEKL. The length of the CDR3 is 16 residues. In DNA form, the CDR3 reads TGCGCCAGCAGCCAAGAGAGAGGGCAGGGGGCCAATGAGCAGTTCTTC. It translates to CASSQERGQGANEQFF.

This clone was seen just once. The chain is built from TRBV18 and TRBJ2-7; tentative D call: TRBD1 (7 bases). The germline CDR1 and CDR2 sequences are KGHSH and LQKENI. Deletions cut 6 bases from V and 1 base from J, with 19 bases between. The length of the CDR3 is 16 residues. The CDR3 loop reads CASSEGTGASSYEQYF. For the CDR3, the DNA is TGTGCCAGCTCGGAGGGAACAGGGGCTTCTTCCTACGAGCAGTACTTC.

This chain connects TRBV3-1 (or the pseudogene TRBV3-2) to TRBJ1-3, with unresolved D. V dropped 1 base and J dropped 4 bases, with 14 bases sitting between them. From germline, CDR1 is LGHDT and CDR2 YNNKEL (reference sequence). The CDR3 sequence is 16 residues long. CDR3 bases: TGTGCCAGCAGCCAAGGGCCCGGCGGTCGGGGAAACACCATATATTTT. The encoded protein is CASSQGPGGRGNTIYF.

Written as DNA, the CDR3 is TGTGCCAGCAGCTCAGGACAGTCAGTCTCTGGGGCCAACGTCCTGACTTTC. Its protein product is CASSSGQSVSGANVLTF. J is TRBJ2-6 and V is TRBV7-9, with a weak D call TRBD1 (6 bases). The germline V gene has CDR1 SEHNR and CDR2 FQNEAQ (reference sequence). This CDR3 spans 17 amino acids. Between the trimmed V and J ends, which lost 4 bases and 0 bases, there was a span of 13 bases. The variable domain in full, with the rest retrieved from reference TRBV7-9 and TRBJ2-6, is DTGVSQNPRHKITKRGQNVTFRCDPISEHNRLYWYRQTLGQGPEFLTYFQNEAQLEKSRLLSDRFSAERPKGSFSTLEIQRTEQGDSAMYLCASSSGQSVSGANVLTFGAGSRLTVL.

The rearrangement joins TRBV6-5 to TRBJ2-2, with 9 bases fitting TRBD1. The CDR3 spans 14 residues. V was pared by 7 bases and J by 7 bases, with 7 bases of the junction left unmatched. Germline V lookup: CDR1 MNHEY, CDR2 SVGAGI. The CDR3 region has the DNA TGTGCCAGCACCCCGGACAGGGGAAGCGGGGAGCTGTTTTTT. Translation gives CASTPDRGSGELFF.

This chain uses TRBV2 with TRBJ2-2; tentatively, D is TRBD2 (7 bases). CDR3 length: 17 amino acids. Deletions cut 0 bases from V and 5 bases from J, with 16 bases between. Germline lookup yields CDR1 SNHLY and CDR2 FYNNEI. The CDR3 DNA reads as TGTGCCAGCAGTGAAGCCCTGTGGGCGGGGGCAACCGGGGAGCTGTTTTTT. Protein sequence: CASSEALWAGATGELFF.

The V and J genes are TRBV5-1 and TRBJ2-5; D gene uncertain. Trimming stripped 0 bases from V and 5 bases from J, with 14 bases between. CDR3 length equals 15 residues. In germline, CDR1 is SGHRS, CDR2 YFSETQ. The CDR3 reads CASSLAEPPRETQYF. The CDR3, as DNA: TGCGCCAGCAGCTTGGCCGAACCCCCCAGGGAGACCCAGTACTTC.

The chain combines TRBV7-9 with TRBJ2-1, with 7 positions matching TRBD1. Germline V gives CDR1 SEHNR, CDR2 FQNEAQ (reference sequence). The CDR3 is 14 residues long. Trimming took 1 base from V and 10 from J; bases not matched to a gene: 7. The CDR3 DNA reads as TGTGCCAGCAGCTTAGGACAGGGTAAGGGCGAGCAGTTCTTC. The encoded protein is CASSLGQGKGEQFF. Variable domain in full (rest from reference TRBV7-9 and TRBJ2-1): DTGVSQNPRHKITKRGQNVTFRCDPISEHNRLYWYRQTLGQGPEFLTYFQNEAQLEKSRLLSDRFSAERPKGSFSTLEIQRTEQGDSAMYLCASSLGQGKGEQFFGPGTRLTVL.

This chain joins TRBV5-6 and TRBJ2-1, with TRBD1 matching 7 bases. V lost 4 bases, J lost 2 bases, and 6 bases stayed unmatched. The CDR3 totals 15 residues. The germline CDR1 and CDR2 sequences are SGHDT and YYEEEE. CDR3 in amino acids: CASSRPGTAYNEQFF. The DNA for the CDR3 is TGTGCCAGCAGCCGCCCCGGGACAGCCTACAATGAGCAGTTCTTC. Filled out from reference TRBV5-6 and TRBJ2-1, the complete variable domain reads DAGVTQSPTHLIKTRGQQVTLRCSPKSGHDTVSWYQQALGQGPQFIFQYYEEEERQRGNFPDRFSGHQFPNYSSELNVNALLLGDSALYLCASSRPGTAYNEQFFGPGTRLTVL.

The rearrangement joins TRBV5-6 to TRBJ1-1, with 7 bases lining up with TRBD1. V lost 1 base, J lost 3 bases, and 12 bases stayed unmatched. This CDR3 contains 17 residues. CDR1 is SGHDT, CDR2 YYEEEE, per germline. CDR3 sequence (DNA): TGTGCCAGCAGCTTGCGTGGGACTGGGACAGAAGACACTGAAGCTTTCTTT. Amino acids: CASSLRGTGTEDTEAFF.

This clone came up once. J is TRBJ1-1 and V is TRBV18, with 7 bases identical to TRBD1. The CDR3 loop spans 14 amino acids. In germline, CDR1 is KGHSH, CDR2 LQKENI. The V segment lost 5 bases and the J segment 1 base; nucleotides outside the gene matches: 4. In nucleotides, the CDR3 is TGTGCCAGCTCAAGCGACAGGGCGAACACTGAAGCTTTCTTT. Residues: CASSSDRANTEAFF.

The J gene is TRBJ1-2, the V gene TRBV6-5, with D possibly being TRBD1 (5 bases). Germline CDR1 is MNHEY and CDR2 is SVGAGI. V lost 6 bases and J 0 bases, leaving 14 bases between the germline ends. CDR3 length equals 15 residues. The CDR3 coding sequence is TGTGCCAGCAGAGTTACGGCGGGGCCTAACTATGGCTACACCTTC. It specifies CASRVTAGPNYGYTF.

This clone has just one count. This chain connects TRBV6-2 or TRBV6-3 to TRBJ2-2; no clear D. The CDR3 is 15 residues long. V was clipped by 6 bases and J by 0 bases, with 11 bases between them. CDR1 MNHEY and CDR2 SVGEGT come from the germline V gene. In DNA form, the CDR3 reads TGTGCCAGCAGCTCTACCTATCCGAACACCGGGGAGCTGTTTTTT. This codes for CASSSTYPNTGELFF.

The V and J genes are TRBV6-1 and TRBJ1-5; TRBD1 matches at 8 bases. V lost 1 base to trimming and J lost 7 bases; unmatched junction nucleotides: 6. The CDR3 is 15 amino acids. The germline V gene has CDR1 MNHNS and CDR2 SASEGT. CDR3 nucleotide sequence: TGTGCCAGCAGTGAAGGGACAGGGAGTTTGCAGCCCCAGCATTTT. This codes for CASSEGTGSLQPQHF.